This is a list of T cell receptor beta chains from one sample in a study of blood T cells in healthy people across ages. Each CDR3 protein is one row after TCRdb ran MiXCR on the 5' RACE reads. Of around 1.5 million distinct CDR3 sequences listed, 30% to 35% are singletons. The sample consisted of blood. These receptors all stem from a woman in her twenties or thirties in good health. Both conserved end residues are part of each CDR3. D genes are given only for firm matches. Expanded clones are given a class, and other clones once, few, many or no size at all.

NA	NA	18	TRBV7-6	TRBJ2-6	CASSLEVGAYPGANVLTF	TGTGCCAGCAGCTTAGAAGTGGGAGCTTACCCTGGGGCCAACGTCCTGACTTTC
NA	NA	16	TRBV2	TRBJ2-3	CASSSPKSGRADTQYF	TGTGCCAGCAGTTCCCCGAAGAGCGGGCGGGCAGATACGCAGTATTTT
TRBD2	few	16	TRBV10-2	TRBJ2-1	CASSDLDISGDNEQFF	TGCGCCAGCAGTGATCTGGATATTAGCGGGGACAATGAGCAGTTCTTC
NA	few	15	TRBV3-1	TRBJ1-1	CASSQDLRVGTEAFF	TGTGCCAGCAGCCAAGATCTTCGGGTGGGCACTGAAGCTTTCTTT
NA	NA	14	TRBV27	TRBJ2-5	CASSPGMYQETQYF	TGTGCCAGCAGTCCCGGGATGTACCAAGAGACCCAGTACTTC
NA	NA	14	TRBV19	TRBJ2-3	CASNTGTVTDTQYF	TGTGCCAGTAACACCGGGACCGTCACAGATACGCAGTATTTT
NA	few	13	TRBV28	TRBJ2-3	CASHQGAADTQYF	TGTGCCAGCCATCAAGGGGCGGCAGATACGCAGTATTTT
NA	NA	12	TRBV5-1	TRBJ2-7	CAGSSDTVWQYF	TGCGCCGGCAGCTCTGACACGGTTTGGCAGTACTTC
NA	few	16	TRBV9	TRBJ2-3	CASRPEGGLNTDTQYF	TGTGCCAGCAGACCTGAGGGGGGGCTTAACACAGATACGCAGTATTTT
NA	NA	15	TRBV3-1	TRBJ1-5	CASSRMFASNQPQHF	TGTGCCAGCAGCCGGATGTTTGCAAGCAATCAGCCCCAGCATTTT
NA	NA	13	TRBV3-1	TRBJ2-7	CASSQDGRLEQYF	TGTGCCAGCAGCCAAGATGGGCGCCTCGAGCAGTACTTC
TRBD1	few	15	TRBV2	TRBJ2-3	CASRGQGARVDTQYF	TGTGCCAGCAGGGGACAGGGGGCGCGTGTAGATACGCAGTATTTT
NA	NA	14	TRBV2	TRBJ1-5	CASSDERSNQPQHF	TGTGCCAGCAGTGATGAGCGTAGCAATCAGCCCCAGCATTTT
NA	once	15	TRBV6-1	TRBJ2-7	CVSSEAHRATYEQYF	TGTGTCAGCAGTGAAGCCCACAGGGCTACCTACGAGCAGTACTTC
TRBD2	NA	16	TRBV7-3	TRBJ2-3	CTSSLTSGASTDTQYF	TGTACCAGCAGCCTGACTAGCGGGGCTAGCACAGATACGCAGTATTTT
TRBD2	NA	16	TRBV27	TRBJ2-1	CASSHGTSGGAGEQFF	TGTGCCAGCAGTCACGGGACTAGCGGGGGGGCAGGTGAGCAGTTCTTC
TRBD1	few	14	TRBV4-2	TRBJ1-2	CASSKGQGSGGYTF	TGTGCCAGCAGCAAAGGACAGGGTTCGGGTGGCTACACCTTC
TRBD1	NA	14	TRBV29-1	TRBJ1-2	CSAGGASLNYGYTF	TGCAGCGCAGGGGGCGCCTCCCTTAACTATGGCTACACCTTC
TRBD2	NA	17	TRBV7-9	TRBJ2-3	CASSLQFRAGGADTQYF	TGTGCCAGCAGCTTACAATTCAGAGCGGGGGGAGCAGATACGCAGTATTTT
NA	NA	12	TRBV27	TRBJ2-1	CATRAPHNEQFF	TGTGCCACTCGAGCCCCCCACAATGAGCAGTTCTTC